Each of the 9 T cell receptor beta chains below was sequenced from the same sample in a study of blood T cell repertoires in COVID-19 (dated by TCRdb to 2020 to 2022). Receptor amplification or capture employed the immunoSEQ multiplex PCR assay. The table was pulled from immuneACCESS by TCRdb, which kept in-frame rearrangements only. Such tables lose some clones; where checked, under half of the loss comes from unresolved V genes, and the rest has no known cause. Across this sample there are 150,000 or so clones, with roughly 90% seen only once. The top ten hold roughly 4.8% of the sample. Sequenced sample: peripheral blood. The receptors stem from a man aged 30 to 45 with COVID-19, enrolled during active disease.

The chain has TRBV11-2 and TRBJ2-2; possible D gene TRBD1, 5 bases. CDR1 is SGHAT and CDR2 is FQNNGV in the germline V gene. The length of the CDR3 is 18 residues. V lost 0 bases and J lost 1, with 15 bases in between. DNA for the CDR3: TGTGCCAGCAGCTTAGATCTGAGTCGAAGGGGGAACACCGGGGAGCTGTTTTTT. Protein sequence: CASSLDLSRRGNTGELFF.

The chain combines TRBV7-2 with TRBJ2-7, with a possible D match to TRBD2 (5 bases). Germline V lookup: CDR1 SGHTA, CDR2 FQGNSA. V was trimmed by 5 bases and J by 5 bases, leaving 16 bases between them. The CDR3 is made up of 14 amino acids. DNA for the CDR3: TGTGCCAGCAGCCTCCGGGAAGGGTCGGACGAGCAGTACTTC. Protein product: CASSLREGSDEQYF.

The chain is built from TRBV29-1 and TRBJ2-3; D gene uncertain. The CDR3 spans 10 residues. Trimming took off 7 bases at V and 6 bases at J, with 8 bases between the two ends. Germline V gene sequence: CDR1 SQVTM, CDR2 ANQGSEA. The CDR3 DNA follows: TGCAGCGCCGTAGTGGATACGCAGTATTTT. This codes for CSAVVDTQYF.

The V call is TRBV28, the J call TRBJ1-3; weak D call: TRBD1 (6 bases). The CDR3 extends over 15 amino acids. Trimming cost V 2 bases and J 4 bases, with 12 bases left between them. Looked up from germline, CDR1 is MDHEN and CDR2 is SYDVKM. The CDR3 bases are TGTGCCAGCAGTTTACTGTCACAGGGCGGAAACACCATATATTTT. It encodes CASSLLSQGGNTIYF.

V and J are TRBV7-9 and TRBJ1-1; 7 nucleotides align to TRBD1. This CDR3 spans 14 amino acids. Germline lookup yields CDR1 SEHNR and CDR2 FQNEAQ (reference sequence). With V trimmed by 5 bases and J by 1 base, 4 bases remained unmatched. CDR3 region: CASSSDRANTEAFF. The CDR3, as DNA: TGTGCCAGCAGCAGCGACAGGGCGAACACTGAAGCTTTCTTT.

J is TRBJ2-1 and V is TRBV28; 9 nucleotides agree with TRBD2. Germline CDR1 is MDHEN and CDR2 is SYDVKM. The CDR3 is made up of 15 amino acids. V was clipped by 4 bases and J by 8 bases; unmatched bases: 9. DNA for the CDR3: TGTGCCAGCAGTTCTAGCGGGAAGGCCGTTCATGAGCAGTTCTTC. This gives the protein CASSSSGKAVHEQFF.

This clone was seen more than once but under ten times. The chain employs TRBV18 and TRBJ1-1; maybe TRBD1 (5 bases). The CDR3 extends over 16 amino acids. The germline CDR1 and CDR2 sequences are KGHSH and LQKENI. The ends were cut back, 1 base at V and 3 bases at J, with 15 bases in the middle. CDR3: CASSPLFVGADTEAFF. The CDR3, as DNA: TGTGCCAGCTCACCACTGTTTGTAGGGGCTGACACTGAAGCTTTCTTT.

This clone is a singleton in its sample. The gene calls are TRBV18 and TRBJ1-5; D call uncertain. Germline V CDR1 and CDR2: KGHSH, LQKENI. The CDR3 covers 13 residues. The V end was cut by 2 bases, the J end by 2 bases, with 4 bases between. For the CDR3, the DNA is TGTGCCAGCTCACCATATGGCAATCAGCCCCAGCATTTT. It encodes CASSPYGNQPQHF.

This clone occurred a few times. The chain carries TRBV5-6 and TRBJ1-1, with D hard to call. Trimming pared 4 bases from V and 0 bases from J, leaving 7 bases between. CDR3 size: 13 residues. Germline V CDR1 and CDR2: SGHDT, YYEEEE. The DNA for the CDR3 is TGTGCCAGCAGCGGCCATATGAACACTGAAGCTTTCTTT. Protein product: CASSGHMNTEAFF.